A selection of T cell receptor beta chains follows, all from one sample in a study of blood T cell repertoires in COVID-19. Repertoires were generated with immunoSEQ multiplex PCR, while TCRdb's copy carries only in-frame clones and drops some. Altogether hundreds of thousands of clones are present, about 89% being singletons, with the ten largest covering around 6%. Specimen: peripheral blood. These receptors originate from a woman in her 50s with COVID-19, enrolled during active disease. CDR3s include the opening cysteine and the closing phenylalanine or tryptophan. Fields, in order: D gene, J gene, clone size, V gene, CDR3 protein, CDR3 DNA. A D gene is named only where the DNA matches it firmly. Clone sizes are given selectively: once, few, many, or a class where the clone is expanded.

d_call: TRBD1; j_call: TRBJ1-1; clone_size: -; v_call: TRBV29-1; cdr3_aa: CSVGTGGTTEAFF; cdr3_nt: TGCAGCGTTGGAACAGGGGGCACCACTGAAGCTTTCTTT
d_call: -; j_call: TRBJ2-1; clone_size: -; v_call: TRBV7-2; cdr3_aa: CASSSQGHVPHTYNEQFF; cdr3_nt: TGTGCCAGCAGCTCACAGGGTCATGTGCCCCACACCTACAATGAGCAGTTCTTC
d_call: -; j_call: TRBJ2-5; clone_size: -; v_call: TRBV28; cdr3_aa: CASSHPQAVNQETQYF; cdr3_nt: TGTGCCAGCAGTCACCCCCAGGCAGTAAACCAAGAGACCCAGTACTTC
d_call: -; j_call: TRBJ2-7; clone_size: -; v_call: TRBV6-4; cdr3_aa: CASSDLRDRLRNYEQYF; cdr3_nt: TGTGCCAGCAGTGACCTCAGAGACAGGCTACGGAACTACGAGCAGTACTTC
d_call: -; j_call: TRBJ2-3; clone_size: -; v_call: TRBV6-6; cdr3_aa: CASSYTTTTDTQYF; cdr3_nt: TGTGCCAGCAGTTATACTACCACCACAGATACGCAGTATTTT
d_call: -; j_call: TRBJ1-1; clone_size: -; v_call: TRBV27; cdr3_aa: CASTWGRDTEAFF; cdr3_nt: TGTGCCAGCACCTGGGGGCGCGACACTGAAGCTTTCTTT
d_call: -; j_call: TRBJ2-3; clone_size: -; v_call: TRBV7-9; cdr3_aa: CASSLTELRTDTQYF; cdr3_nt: TGTGCCAGCAGCCTGACAGAGCTAAGGACAGATACGCAGTATTTT
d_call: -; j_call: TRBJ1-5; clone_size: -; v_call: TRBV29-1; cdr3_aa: CSVLLGGVGAQPQHF; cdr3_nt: TGCAGCGTTCTCCTGGGGGGGGTGGGCGCGCAGCCCCAGCATTTT
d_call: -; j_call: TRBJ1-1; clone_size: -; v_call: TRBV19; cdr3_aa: CASRWGGGLDTEAFF; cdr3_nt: TGTGCCAGTAGGTGGGGCGGGGGCTTGGACACTGAAGCTTTCTTT
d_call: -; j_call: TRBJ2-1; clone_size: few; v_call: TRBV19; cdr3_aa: CATSGGRTYNEQFF; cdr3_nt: TGTGCCACATCGGGCGGTAGGACTTACAATGAGCAGTTCTTC
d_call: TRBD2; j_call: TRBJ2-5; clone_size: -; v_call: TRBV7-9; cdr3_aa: CASRYTSEETQYF; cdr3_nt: TGTGCCAGCAGATATACTAGCGAGGAGACCCAGTACTTC
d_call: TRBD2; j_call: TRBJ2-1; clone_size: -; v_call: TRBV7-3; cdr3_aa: CASSFPGLAHNEQFF; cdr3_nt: TGTGCCAGCAGCTTTCCGGGACTAGCCCACAATGAGCAGTTCTTC
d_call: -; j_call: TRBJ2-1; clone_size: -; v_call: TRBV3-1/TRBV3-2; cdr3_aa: CASSRPGTLYNEQFF; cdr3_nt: TGTGCCAGCAGCCGGCCCGGGACACTCTACAATGAGCAGTTCTTC
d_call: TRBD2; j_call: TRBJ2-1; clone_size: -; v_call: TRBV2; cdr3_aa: CASSPRTRALFF; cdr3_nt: TGTGCCAGCAGTCCCCGGACTAGGGCCCTGTTCTTC
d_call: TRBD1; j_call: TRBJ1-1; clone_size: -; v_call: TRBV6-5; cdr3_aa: CASRSDRGLSTEAFF; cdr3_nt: TGTGCCAGCAGGAGTGACAGGGGTTTGAGCACTGAAGCTTTCTTT
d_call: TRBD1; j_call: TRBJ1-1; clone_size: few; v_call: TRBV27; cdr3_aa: CASSLGQVNTEAFF; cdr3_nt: TGTGCCAGCAGTTTGGGACAGGTGAACACTGAAGCTTTCTTT
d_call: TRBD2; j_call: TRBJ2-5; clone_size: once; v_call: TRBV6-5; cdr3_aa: CASSTSGVFGTQYF; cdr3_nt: TGTGCCAGCAGTACTAGCGGGGTGTTTGGGACCCAGTACTTC
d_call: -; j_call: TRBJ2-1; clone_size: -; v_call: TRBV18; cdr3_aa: CASSPGSYNEQFF; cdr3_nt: TGTGCCAGCTCACCAGGCAGCTACAATGAGCAGTTCTTC
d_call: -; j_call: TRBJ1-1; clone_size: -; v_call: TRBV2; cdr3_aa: CASIQGSEAFF; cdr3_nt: TGTGCCAGCATCCAGGGGTCTGAAGCTTTCTTT
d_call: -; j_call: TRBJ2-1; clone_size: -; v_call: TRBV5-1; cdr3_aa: CASSLARVPGEQFF; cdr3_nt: TGCGCCAGCAGCTTGGCCAGAGTTCCAGGTGAGCAGTTCTTC
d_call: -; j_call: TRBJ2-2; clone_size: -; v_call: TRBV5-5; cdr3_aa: CASQNTGELFF; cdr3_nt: TGTGCCAGTCAGAACACCGGGGAGCTGTTTTTT
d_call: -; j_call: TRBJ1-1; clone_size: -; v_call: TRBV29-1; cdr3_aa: CSVAPWGRNTEAFF; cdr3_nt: TGCAGCGTTGCGCCTTGGGGGCGGAACACTGAAGCTTTCTTT